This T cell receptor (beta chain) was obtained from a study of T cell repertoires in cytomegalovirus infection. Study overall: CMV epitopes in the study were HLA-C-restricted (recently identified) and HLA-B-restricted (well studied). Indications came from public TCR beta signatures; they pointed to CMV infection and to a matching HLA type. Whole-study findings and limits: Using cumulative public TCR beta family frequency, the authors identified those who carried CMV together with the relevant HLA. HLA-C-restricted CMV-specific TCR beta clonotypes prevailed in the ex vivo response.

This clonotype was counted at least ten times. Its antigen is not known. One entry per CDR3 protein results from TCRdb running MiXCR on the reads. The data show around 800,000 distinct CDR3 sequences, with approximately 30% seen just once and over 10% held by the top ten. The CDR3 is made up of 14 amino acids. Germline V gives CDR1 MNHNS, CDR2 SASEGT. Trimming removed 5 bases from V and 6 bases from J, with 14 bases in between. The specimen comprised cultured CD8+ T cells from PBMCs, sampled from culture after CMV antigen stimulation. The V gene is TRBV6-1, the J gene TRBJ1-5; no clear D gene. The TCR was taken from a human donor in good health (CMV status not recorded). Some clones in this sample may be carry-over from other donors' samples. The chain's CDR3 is CASSPREMGQPQHF. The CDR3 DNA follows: TGTGCCAGCAGTCCCCGGGAGATGGGTCAGCCCCAGCATTTT.